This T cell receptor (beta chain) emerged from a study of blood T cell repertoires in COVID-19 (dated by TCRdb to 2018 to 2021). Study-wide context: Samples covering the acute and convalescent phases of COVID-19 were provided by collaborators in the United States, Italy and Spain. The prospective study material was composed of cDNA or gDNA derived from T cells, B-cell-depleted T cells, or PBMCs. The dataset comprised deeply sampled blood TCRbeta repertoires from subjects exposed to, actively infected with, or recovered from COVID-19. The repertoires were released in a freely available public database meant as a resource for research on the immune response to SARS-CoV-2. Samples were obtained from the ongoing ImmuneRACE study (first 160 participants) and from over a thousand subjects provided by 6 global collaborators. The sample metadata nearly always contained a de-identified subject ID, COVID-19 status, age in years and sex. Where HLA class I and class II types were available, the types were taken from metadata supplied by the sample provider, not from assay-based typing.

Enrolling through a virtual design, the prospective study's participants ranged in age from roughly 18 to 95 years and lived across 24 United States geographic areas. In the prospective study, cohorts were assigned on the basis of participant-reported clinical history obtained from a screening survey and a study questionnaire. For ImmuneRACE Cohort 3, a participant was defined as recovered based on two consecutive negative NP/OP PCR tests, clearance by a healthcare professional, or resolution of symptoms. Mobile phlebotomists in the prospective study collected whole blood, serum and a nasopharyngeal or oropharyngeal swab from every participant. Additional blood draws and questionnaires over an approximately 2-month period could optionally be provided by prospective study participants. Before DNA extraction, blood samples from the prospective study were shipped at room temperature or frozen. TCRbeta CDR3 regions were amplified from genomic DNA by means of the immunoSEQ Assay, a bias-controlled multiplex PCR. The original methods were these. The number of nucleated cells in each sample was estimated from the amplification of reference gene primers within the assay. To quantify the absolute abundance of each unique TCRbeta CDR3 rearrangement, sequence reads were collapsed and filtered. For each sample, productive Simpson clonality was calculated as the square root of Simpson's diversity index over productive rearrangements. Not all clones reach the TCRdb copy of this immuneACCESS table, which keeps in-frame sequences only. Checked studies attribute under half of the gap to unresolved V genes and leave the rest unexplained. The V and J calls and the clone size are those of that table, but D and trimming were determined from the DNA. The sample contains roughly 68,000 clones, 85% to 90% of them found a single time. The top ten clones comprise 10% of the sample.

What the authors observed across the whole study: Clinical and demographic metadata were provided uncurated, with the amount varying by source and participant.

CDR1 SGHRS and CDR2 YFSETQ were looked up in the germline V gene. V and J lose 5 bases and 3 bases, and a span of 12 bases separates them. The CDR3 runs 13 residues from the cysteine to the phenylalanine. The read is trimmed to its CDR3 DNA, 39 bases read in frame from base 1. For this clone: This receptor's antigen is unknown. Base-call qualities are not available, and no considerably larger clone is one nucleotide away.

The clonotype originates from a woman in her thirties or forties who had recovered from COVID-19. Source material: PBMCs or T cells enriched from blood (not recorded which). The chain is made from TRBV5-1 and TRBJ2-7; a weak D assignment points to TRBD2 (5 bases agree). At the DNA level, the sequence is TGCGCCAGCAGTTTCGACGGGGACTACGAGCAGTACTTC. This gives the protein CASSFDGDYEQYF.